Reported below is one T cell receptor beta chain. These data come from a study of T cell responses to AZD1222 COVID-19 vaccine. This table comes from immunoSEQ multiplex PCR, and its TCRdb copy is limited to in-frame clones, with some not included. This table holds 180,000 or so clones, roughly nine tenths found once. V shed 1 base, J shed 3 bases, and the junction held 4 bases outside the gene matches. The germline V gene has CDR1 LGHNA and CDR2 YSLEER. The CDR3 runs to 15 residues. The chain uses TRBV4-3 and TRBJ2-7; 9 nucleotides line up with TRBD1. Sequences were derived from peripheral blood, sampled 28 days after the second AZD1222 dose. The source of this sequence is an adult who received the AZD1222 COVID-19 vaccine. CDR3 sequence: CASSQGDRVGYEQYF. The CDR3 region has the DNA TGCGCCAGCAGCCAAGGGGACAGGGTGGGCTACGAGCAGTACTTC.